This T cell receptor (beta chain) was sequenced during a study of T-cell reconstitution after alpha-beta-depleted transplantation in children. Unique molecular identifiers were used to barcode this TCRbeta library. TCRdb reprocessed the PCR reads with MiXCR, giving one entry per CDR3 protein. The sample has 900,000 or so distinct CDR3 sequences, about 15% seen once. The V gene's germline CDR1 is SGHRS and CDR2 YFSETQ. The CDR3 is made up of 14 amino acids. Trimming left V 0 bases short and J 4 bases short, with 10 bases between. This clonotype was counted only a few times. The target antigen is unknown. Study-wide findings and caveats: T cells produced anew were the main source of T-cell counts and diversity one year after transplant.

The clonotype originates from a male patient aged 10-17 years who had a stem cell transplant for acute lymphoblastic leukemia, so the T cells may come from the graft donor. The chain uses TRBV5-1 and TRBJ1-2; perhaps TRBD1 as D (6 bases). The input for sequencing was PBMCs, mostly from graft donor cells, taken 360 days after TCRalphabeta/CD19-depleted stem cell transplant. In nucleotides, the CDR3 is TGCGCCAGCAGCTTGGCCCCGACAGGCTATGGCTACACCTTC. Protein sequence: CASSLAPTGYGYTF.